This T cell receptor (beta chain) was profiled in a study of blood T cell repertoires in COVID-19. Across the whole study: Italy, Spain and the United States were the sources of the convalescent and acute COVID-19 samples.

The CDR3 sequence is 10 residues long. V dropped 3 bases and J dropped 12 bases, with 9 bases sitting between them. From germline, CDR1 is DFQATT and CDR2 SNEGSKA (reference sequence). Some clones are missing from TCRdb's copy, which holds only in-frame ones; the method was immunoSEQ multiplex PCR. The data contain about 200,000 clones, approximately 82% of them singletons. This TCR derives from a man between 50 and 59 years old with active or convalescent COVID-19. Sequencing input: peripheral blood. J is TRBJ2-1 and V is TRBV20-1; D not resolved. This chain's CDR3 is CSARLAAQFF. In nucleotides, the CDR3 is TGCAGTGCTAGGTTGGCTGCGCAGTTCTTC.